The 5 T cell receptor beta chains presented below share a single source sample, sequenced in a study of blood T cell repertoires in COVID-19. The assay was immunoSEQ multiplex PCR, and TCRdb's table has in-frame clones only and misses some. This table holds about 180,000 clones, 70% to 90% found once. Sequencing was done on a sample of peripheral blood. The receptors here all came from a man aged 45-65 years with active or convalescent COVID-19.

The chain combines TRBV19 with TRBJ2-1; 7 positions match TRBD2. Losses at the gene ends were 1 base for V and 6 bases for J; bases not matched to a gene: 6. Germline V gives CDR1 LNHDA, CDR2 SQIVND (reference sequence). The CDR3 is made up of 15 amino acids. This CDR3 is CASSIGREVRNEQFF. In DNA, the CDR3 is TGTGCCAGTAGTATAGGACGGGAGGTACGCAATGAGCAGTTCTTC.

The chain couples TRBV5-5 to TRBJ2-7; 8 bases fit TRBD1. The V and J ends lost 4 bases and 4 bases, in that order; junction bases with no gene match: 13. The CDR3 is 16 residues long. Germline V gene lookup returns CDR1 SGHKS and CDR2 YYEKEE (reference sequence). The chain's CDR3 is CASSSRAGGAPYEQYF. In nucleotides, the CDR3 is TGTGCCAGCAGCAGCCGGGCAGGGGGCGCACCTTACGAGCAGTACTTC.

V and J are TRBV19 and TRBJ2-3, with 7 nucleotides matching TRBD2. This CDR3 has 14 amino acids. V trimming: 4 bases; J trimming: 1 base; junction bases outside the gene matches: 2. Germline loops: CDR1 LNHDA, CDR2 SQIVND (reference sequence). In DNA form, the CDR3 reads TGTGCCAGTAGTACCGGACTAGGCACAGATACGCAGTATTTT. Protein product: CASSTGLGTDTQYF. Using reference TRBV19 and TRBJ2-3 for the parts outside the CDR3, the full variable domain is DGGITQSPKYLFRKEGQNVTLSCEQNLNHDAMYWYRQDPGQGLRLIYYSQIVNDFQKGDIAEGYSVSREKKESFPLTVTSAQKNPTAFYLCASSTGLGTDTQYFGPGTRLTVL.

Written as DNA, the CDR3 is TGTGCCAGCAGTTACTTCCAGGGAGGCACCGGGGAGCTGTTTTTT. This gives the protein CASSYFQGGTGELFF. This chain connects TRBV6-2 or TRBV6-3 to TRBJ2-2, with D possibly being TRBD2 (6 bases). The CDR3 contains 15 residues. Germline values: CDR1 MNHEY, CDR2 SVGEGT. V was clipped by 1 base and J by 4 bases, with 10 bases between them.

The V gene is TRBV29-1, the J gene TRBJ2-7; a weak D match, TRBD1 (6 bases). The germline CDR1 and CDR2 sequences are SQVTM and ANQGSEA. CDR3 length equals 14 residues. V was shortened by 8 bases and J by 4 bases, with 21 bases between the two germline ends. Written as DNA, the CDR3 is TGCAGCACAATACAGGGTGTCAATGTGTACGAGCAGTACTTC. It encodes CSTIQGVNVYEQYF.